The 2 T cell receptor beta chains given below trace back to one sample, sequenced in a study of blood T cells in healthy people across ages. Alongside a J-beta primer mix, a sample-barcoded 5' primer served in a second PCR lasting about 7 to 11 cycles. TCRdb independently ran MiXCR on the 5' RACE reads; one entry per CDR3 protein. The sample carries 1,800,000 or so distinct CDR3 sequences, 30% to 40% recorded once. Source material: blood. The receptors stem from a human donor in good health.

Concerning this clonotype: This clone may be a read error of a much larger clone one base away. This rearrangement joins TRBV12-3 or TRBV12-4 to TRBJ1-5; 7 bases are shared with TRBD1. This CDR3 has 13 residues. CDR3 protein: CASSGQEDHPQHF. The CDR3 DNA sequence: TGTGCCAGCAGTGGACAGGAGGATCACCCCCAGCATTTT.

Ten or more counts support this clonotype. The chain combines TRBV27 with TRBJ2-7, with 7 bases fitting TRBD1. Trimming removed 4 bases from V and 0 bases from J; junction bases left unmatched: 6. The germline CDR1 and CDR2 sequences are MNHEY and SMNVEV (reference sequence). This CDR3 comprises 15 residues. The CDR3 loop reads CASSSYGDSSYEQYF. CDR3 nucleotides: TGTGCCAGCAGTTCCTACGGGGACAGCTCCTACGAGCAGTACTTC.